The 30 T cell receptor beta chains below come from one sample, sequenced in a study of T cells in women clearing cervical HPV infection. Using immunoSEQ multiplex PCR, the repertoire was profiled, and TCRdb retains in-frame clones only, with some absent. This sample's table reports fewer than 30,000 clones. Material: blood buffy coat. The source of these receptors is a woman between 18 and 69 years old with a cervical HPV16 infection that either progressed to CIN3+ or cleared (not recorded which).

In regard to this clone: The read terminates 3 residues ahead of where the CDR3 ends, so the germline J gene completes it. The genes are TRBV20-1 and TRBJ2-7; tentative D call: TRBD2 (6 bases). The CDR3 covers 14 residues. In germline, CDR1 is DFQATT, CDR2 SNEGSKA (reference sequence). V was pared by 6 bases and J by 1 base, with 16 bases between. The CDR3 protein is CSAFGAGRSYEQYF. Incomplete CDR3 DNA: TGCAGTGCCTTCGGGGCGGGGCGGTCCTACGAG.

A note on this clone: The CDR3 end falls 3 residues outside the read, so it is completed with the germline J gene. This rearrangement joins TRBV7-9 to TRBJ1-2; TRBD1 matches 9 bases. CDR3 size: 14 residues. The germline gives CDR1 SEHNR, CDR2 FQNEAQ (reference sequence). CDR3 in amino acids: CASSFGQGIGGYTF. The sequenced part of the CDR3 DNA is TGTGCCAGCAGCTTTGGACAGGGGATTGGCGGC.

The sequenced part of the CDR3 DNA is TGTGCCATCAGTGAGTCCCCTAGCGGCTCCTACAATGAG. This gives the protein CAISESPSGSYNE. The full CDR3 protein reads CAISESPSGSYNEQFF. This chain connects TRBV10-3 to TRBJ2-1; 7 positions match TRBD2. From the germline J gene comes the end of the CDR3, since the read stops 3 residues before it. CDR3 length: 16 amino acids. V shed 0 bases, J shed 0 bases, and the junction held 2 bases outside the gene matches. Germline values: CDR1 ENHRY, CDR2 SYGVKD.

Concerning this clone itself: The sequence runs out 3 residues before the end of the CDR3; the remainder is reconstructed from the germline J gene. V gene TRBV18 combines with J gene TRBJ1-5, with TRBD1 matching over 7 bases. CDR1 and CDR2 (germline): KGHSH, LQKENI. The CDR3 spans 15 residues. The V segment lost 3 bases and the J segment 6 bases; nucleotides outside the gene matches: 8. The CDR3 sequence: CASSPNEGARQPQHF. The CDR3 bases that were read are TGTGCCAGCTCACCGAACGAGGGGGCTCGTCAGCCC.

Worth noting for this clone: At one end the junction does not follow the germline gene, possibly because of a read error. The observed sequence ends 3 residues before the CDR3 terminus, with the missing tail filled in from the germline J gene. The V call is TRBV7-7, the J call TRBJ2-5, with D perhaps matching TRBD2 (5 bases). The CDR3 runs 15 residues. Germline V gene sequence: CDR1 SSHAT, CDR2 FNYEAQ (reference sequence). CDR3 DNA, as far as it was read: TGTGCTAGCAGCTTAAGCGGCCTTGAGAGAGAGACC. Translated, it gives CASSLSGLERET. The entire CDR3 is CASSLSGLERETQYF.

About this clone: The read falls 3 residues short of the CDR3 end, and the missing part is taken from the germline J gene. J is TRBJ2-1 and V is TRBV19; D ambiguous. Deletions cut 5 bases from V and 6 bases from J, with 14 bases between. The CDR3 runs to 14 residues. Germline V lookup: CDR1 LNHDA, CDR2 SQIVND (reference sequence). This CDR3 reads CASSEASGTNEQFF. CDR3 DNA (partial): TGTGCCAGTAGTGAGGCTAGTGGAACCAATGAG.

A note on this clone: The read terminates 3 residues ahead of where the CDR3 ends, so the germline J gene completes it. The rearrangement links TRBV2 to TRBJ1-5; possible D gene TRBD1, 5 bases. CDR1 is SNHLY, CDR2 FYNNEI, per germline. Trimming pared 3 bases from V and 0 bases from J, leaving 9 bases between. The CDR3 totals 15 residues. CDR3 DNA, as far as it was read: TGTGCCAGCAGTGATGGGGACTATAGCAATCAGCCC. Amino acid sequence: CASSDGDYSNQP. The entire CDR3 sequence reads CASSDGDYSNQPQHF.

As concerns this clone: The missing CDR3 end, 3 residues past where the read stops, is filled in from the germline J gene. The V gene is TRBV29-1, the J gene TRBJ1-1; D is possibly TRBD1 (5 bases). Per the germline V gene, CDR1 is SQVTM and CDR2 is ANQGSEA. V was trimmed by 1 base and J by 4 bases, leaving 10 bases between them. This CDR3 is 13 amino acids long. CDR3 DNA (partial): TGCAGCGTTGAAGGGTCCGGGGGCACTGAA. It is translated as CSVEGSGGTE. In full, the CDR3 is CSVEGSGGTEAFF.

Incomplete CDR3 DNA: TGTGCCAGCAGTTCCTTACAGGACTCCTACGAG. Its translation is CASSSLQDSYE. The entire CDR3 protein reads CASSSLQDSYEQYF. The rearrangement joins TRBV27 to TRBJ2-7; D may be TRBD1 (5 bases). The CDR3 extends 3 residues past the end of the read, so its final part is completed from the germline J gene. CDR1 MNHEY and CDR2 SMNVEV come from the germline V gene (reference sequence). This CDR3 contains 14 residues. Trimming pared 4 bases from V and 0 bases from J, leaving 10 bases between.

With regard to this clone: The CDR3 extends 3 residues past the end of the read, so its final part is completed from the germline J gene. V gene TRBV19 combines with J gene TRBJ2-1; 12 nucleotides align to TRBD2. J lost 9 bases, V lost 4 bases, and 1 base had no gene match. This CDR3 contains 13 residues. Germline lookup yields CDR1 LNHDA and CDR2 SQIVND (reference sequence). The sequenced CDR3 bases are TGTGCCAGTAGTACTAGCGGGAGGGCTGAG. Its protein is CASSTSGRAE. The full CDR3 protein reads CASSTSGRAEQFF. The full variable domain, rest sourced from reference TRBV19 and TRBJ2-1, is DGGITQSPKYLFRKEGQNVTLSCEQNLNHDAMYWYRQDPGQGLRLIYYSQIVNDFQKGDIAEGYSVSREKKESFPLTVTSAQKNPTAFYLCASSTSGRAEQFFGPGTRLTVL.

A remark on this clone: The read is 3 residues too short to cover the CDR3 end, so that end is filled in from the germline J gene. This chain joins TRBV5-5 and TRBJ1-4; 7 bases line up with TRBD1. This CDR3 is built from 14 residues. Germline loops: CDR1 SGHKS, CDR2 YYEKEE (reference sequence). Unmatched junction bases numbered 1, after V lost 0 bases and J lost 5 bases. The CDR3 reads CASSLEQGNEKLFF. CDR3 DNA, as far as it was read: TGTGCCAGCAGCTTGGAACAGGGGAATGAAAAA.

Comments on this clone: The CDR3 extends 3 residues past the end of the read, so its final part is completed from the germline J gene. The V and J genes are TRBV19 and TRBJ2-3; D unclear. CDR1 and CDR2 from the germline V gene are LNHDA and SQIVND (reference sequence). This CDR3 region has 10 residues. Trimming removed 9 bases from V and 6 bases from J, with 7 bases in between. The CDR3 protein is CASEGDTQYF. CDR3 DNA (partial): TGTGCCAGCGAAGGGGATACG.

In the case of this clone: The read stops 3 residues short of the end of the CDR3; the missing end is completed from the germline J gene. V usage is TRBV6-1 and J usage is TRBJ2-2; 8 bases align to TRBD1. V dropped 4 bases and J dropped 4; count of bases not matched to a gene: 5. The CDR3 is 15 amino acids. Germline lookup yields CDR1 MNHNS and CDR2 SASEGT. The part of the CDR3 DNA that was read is TGTGCCAGCAGTGCCAGGGGGCCGGCCACCGGGGAG. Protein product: CASSARGPATGE. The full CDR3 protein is CASSARGPATGELFF.

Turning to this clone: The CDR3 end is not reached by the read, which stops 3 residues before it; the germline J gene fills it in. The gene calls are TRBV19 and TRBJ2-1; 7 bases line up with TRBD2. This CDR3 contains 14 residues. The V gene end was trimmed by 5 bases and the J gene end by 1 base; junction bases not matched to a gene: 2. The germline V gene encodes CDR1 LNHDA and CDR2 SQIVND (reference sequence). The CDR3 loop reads CASSPGLSYNEQFF. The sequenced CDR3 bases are TGTGCCAGTAGTCCGGGACTATCCTACAATGAG.

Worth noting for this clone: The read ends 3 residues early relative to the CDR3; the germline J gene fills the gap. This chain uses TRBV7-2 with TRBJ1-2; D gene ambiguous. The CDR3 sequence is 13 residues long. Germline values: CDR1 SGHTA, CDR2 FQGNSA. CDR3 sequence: CASSSMSSYDYTF. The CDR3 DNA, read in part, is TGTGCCAGCAGCTCCATGAGCTCCTACGAC. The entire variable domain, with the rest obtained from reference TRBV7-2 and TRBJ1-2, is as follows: GAGVSQSPSNKVTEKGKDVELRCDPISGHTALYWYRQSLGQGLEFLIYFQGNSAPDKSGLPSDRFSAERTGGSVSTLTIQRTQQEDSAVYLCASSSMSSYDYTFGSGTRLTVV.

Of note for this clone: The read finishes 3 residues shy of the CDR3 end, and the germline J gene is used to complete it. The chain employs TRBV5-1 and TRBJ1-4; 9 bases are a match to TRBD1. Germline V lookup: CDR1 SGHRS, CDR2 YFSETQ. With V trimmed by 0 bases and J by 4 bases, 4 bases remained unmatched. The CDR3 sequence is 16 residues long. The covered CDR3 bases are TGCGCCAGCAGCTTGGAGCCGGGACAGGGTAATGAAAAA. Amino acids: CASSLEPGQGNEK. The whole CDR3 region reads CASSLEPGQGNEKLFF.

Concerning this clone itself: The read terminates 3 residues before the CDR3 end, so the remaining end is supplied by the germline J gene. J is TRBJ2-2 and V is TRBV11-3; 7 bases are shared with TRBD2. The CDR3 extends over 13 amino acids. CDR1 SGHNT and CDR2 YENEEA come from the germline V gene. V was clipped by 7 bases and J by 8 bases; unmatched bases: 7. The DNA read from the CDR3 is TGTGCCAGCACTCCGGGGGGATCAGGGGAG. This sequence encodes CASTPGGSGE. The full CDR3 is CASTPGGSGELFF. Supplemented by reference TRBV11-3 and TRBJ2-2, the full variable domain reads EAGVVQSPRYKIIEKKQPVAFWCNPISGHNTLYWYLQNLGQGPELLIRYENEEAVDDSQLPKDRFSAERLKGVDSTLKIQPAELGDSAVYLCASTPGGSGELFFGEGSRLTVL.

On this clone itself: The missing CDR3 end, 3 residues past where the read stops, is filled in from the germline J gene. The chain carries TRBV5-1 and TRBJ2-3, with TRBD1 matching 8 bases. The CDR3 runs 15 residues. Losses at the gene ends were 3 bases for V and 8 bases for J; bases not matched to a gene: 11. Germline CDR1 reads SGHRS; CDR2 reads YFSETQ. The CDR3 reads CASSSGQGLLGTQYF. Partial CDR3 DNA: TGCGCCAGCAGCTCTGGACAGGGACTTTTAGGTACG.

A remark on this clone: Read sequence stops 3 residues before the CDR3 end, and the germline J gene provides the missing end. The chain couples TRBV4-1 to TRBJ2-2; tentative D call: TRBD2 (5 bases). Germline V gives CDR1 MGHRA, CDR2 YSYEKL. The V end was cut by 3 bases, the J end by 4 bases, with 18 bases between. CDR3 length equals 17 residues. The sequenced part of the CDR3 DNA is TGCGCCAGCAGCCAGAGGGTTCAGTCAGATTCCACCGGGGAG. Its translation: CASSQRVQSDSTGE. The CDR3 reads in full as CASSQRVQSDSTGELFF.

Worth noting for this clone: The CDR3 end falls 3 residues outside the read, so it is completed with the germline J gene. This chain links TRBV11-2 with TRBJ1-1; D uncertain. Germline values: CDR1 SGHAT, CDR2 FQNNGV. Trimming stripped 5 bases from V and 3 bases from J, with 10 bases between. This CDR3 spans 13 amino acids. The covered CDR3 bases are TGTGCCAGCAGCGTACAGAGAGACACTGAA. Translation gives CASSVQRDTE. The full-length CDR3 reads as CASSVQRDTEAFF. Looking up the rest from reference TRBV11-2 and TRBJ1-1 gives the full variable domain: EAGVAQSPRYKIIEKRQSVAFWCNPISGHATLYWYQQILGQGPKLLIQFQNNGVVDDSQLPKDRFSAERLKGVDSTLKIQPAKLEDSAVYLCASSVQRDTEAFFGQGTRLTVV.

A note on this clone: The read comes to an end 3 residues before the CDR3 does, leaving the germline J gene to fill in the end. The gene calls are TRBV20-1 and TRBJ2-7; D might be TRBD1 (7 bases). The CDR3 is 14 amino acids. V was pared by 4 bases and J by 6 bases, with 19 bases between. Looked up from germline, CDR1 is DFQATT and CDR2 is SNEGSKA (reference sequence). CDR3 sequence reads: CSANQIPGGGEQYF. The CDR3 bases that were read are TGCAGTGCTAACCAAATTCCAGGGGGAGGCGAG.

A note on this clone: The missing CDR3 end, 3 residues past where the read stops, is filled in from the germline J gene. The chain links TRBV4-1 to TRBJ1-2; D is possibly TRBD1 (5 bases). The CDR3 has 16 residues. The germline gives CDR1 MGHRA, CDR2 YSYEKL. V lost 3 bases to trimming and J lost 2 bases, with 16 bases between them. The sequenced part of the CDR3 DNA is TGCGCCAGCAGCCAGGTCTTGGGCAGGGAAAACTATGGC. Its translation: CASSQVLGRENYG. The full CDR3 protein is CASSQVLGRENYGYTF.

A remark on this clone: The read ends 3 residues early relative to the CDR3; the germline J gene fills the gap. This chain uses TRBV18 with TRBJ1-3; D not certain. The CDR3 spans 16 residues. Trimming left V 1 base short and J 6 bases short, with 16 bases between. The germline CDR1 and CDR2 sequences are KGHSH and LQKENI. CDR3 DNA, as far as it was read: TGTGCCAGCTCACCACGTCGGGTCCCGGTGGTAAACACC. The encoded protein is CASSPRRVPVVNT. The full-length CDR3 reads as CASSPRRVPVVNTIYF.

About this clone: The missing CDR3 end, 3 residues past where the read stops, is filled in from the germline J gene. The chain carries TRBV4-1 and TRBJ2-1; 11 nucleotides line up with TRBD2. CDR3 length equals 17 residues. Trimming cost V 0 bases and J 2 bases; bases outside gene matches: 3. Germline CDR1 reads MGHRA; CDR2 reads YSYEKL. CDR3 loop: CASSQDVGLAAYNEQFF. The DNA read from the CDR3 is TGCGCCAGCAGCCAAGATGTGGGACTAGCGGCCTACAATGAG.

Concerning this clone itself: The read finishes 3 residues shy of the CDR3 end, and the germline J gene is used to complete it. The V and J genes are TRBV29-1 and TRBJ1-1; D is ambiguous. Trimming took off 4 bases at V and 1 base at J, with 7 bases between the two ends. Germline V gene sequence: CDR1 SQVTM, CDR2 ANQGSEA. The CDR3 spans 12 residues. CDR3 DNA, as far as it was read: TGCAGCGTTGCTCAGAGGAACACTGAA. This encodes CSVAQRNTE. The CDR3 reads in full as CSVAQRNTEAFF.

The DNA read from the CDR3 is TGTGCCAGTACCCCCAAACCTTGGGACAGGGGGCGTGAGTCCCACGAG. Translating gives CASTPKPWDRGRESHE. In full, the CDR3 reads CASTPKPWDRGRESHEQYF. This chain uses TRBV19 with TRBJ2-7; 12 nucleotides match TRBD1. The read terminates 3 residues before the CDR3 end, so the remaining end is supplied by the germline J gene. The V segment lost 7 bases and the J segment 5 bases; nucleotides outside the gene matches: 21. Germline values: CDR1 LNHDA, CDR2 SQIVND (reference sequence). There are 19 residues in the CDR3.

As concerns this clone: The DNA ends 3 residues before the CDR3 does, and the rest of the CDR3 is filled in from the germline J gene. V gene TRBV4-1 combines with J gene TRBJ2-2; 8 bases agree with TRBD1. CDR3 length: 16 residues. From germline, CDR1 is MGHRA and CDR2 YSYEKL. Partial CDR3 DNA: TGCGCCAGCAGCCCAAGGACCGGGACAGGCAATTCACCG. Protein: CASSPRTGTGNSP. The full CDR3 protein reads CASSPRTGTGNSPLFF.

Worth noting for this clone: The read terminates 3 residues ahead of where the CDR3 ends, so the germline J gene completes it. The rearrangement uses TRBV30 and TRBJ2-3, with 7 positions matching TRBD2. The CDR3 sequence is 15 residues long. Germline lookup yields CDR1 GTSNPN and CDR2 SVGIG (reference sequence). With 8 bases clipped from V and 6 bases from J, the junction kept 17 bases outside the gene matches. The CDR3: CARGGASGGGDTQYF. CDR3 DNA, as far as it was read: TGTGCCCGGGGTGGGGCTAGCGGAGGAGGGGATACG.

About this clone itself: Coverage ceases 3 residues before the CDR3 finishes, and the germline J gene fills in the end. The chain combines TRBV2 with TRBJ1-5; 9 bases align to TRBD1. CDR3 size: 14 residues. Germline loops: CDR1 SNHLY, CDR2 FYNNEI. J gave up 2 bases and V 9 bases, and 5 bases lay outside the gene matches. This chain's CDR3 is CASGGQGGNQPQHF. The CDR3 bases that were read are TGTGCCAGTGGGGGACAGGGCGGCAATCAGCCC. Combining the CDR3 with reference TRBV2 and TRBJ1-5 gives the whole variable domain EPEVTQTPSHQVTQMGQEVILRCVPISNHLYFYWYRQILGQKVEFLVSFYNNEISEKSEIFDDQFSVERPDGSNFTLKIRSTKLEDSAMYFCASGGQGGNQPQHFGDGTRLSIL.

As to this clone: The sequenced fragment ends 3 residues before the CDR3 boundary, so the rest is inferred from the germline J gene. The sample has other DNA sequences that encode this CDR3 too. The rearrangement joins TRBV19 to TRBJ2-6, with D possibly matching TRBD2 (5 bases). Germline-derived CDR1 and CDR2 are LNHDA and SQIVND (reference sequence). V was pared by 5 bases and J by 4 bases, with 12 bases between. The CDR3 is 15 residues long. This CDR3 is CASSVTRAGANVLTF. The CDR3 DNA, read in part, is TGTGCCAGTAGTGTGACGAGGGCGGGGGCCAACGTC.